A selection of T cell receptor beta chains follows, all from one sample in a study of immune heterogeneity within non-small cell lung tumors. TCRdb recomputed calls from the multiplex PCR reads with MiXCR, one row per CDR3 protein. This sample has 9,000 to 13,000 distinct CDR3 sequences, with about 25% found just once. The sequenced sample was lung tumor tissue. The receptor source for this set is a woman aged 50 to 60 with non-small cell lung cancer. CDR3s include the opening cysteine and the closing phenylalanine or tryptophan. D genes are given only for firm matches. Rows give clone size only sometimes, using once, few, many, or a class for an expanded clone.

J gene: TRBJ2-3; D gene: NA; V gene: TRBV18; clone size: many; CDR3 DNA: TGTGCCAGCTCACCACCGGCGGAATTCAGAACAGATACGCAGTATTTT; CDR3 protein: CASSPPAEFRTDTQYF
J gene: TRBJ2-2; D gene: TRBD1; V gene: TRBV11-1; clone size: medium-sized; CDR3 DNA: TGTGCCAGCAGTGGAGACAGGGCTACCGGGGAGCTGTTTTTT; CDR3 protein: CASSGDRATGELFF
J gene: TRBJ2-2; D gene: NA; V gene: TRBV20-1; clone size: few; CDR3 DNA: TGCAGTGCCTACAAGACTGACACCGGGGAGCTGTTTTTT; CDR3 protein: CSAYKTDTGELFF
J gene: TRBJ1-5; D gene: NA; V gene: TRBV12-3/TRBV12-4; clone size: medium-sized; CDR3 DNA: TGTGCCAGCAGTCTCTACAGGGTTCAGCCCCAGCATTTT; CDR3 protein: CASSLYRVQPQHF
J gene: TRBJ1-4; D gene: NA; V gene: TRBV20-1; clone size: many; CDR3 DNA: TGCAGTGCCCCGGCCGGGGGAACCGAAAAACTGTTTTTT; CDR3 protein: CSAPAGGTEKLFF
J gene: TRBJ2-3; D gene: NA; V gene: TRBV12-3/TRBV12-4; clone size: many; CDR3 DNA: TGTGCCAGCAGTTTAGGGGTTGGGATCCGCACAGATACGCAGTATTTT; CDR3 protein: CASSLGVGIRTDTQYF
J gene: TRBJ1-1; D gene: NA; V gene: TRBV7-3; clone size: NA; CDR3 DNA: TGTGCCAGCAGCTTATATGGGGATTTGACTGAAGCTTTCTTT; CDR3 protein: CASSLYGDLTEAFF
J gene: TRBJ2-7; D gene: NA; V gene: TRBV27; clone size: many; CDR3 DNA: TGTGCCAGCAGTTTTGGGGGGGCGGGGGAGCAGTACTTC; CDR3 protein: CASSFGGAGEQYF
J gene: TRBJ1-2; D gene: NA; V gene: TRBV28; clone size: few; CDR3 DNA: TGTGCCAGCCCGAGTTCCTTCTATGGCTACACCTTC; CDR3 protein: CASPSSFYGYTF
J gene: TRBJ2-4; D gene: NA; V gene: TRBV6-1; clone size: NA; CDR3 DNA: TGTGCCAGCAGTTTCCAGGTCTACGACATTCAGTACTTC; CDR3 protein: CASSFQVYDIQYF
J gene: TRBJ2-1; D gene: NA; V gene: TRBV18; clone size: many; CDR3 DNA: TGTGCCAGCTCACCTAGGGGTAGGGATGAGCAGTTCTTC; CDR3 protein: CASSPRGRDEQFF
J gene: TRBJ2-2; D gene: NA; V gene: TRBV10-3; clone size: many; CDR3 DNA: TGTGCCATCAGTTACGCCCAGGTGGGAGGAGACACCGGGGAGCTGTTTTTT; CDR3 protein: CAISYAQVGGDTGELFF
J gene: TRBJ2-7; D gene: NA; V gene: TRBV20-1; clone size: many; CDR3 DNA: TGCAGTGCTAGAGGTCGAGGGAGCAACTACGAGCAGTACTTC; CDR3 protein: CSARGRGSNYEQYF
J gene: TRBJ1-5; D gene: NA; V gene: TRBV6-2/TRBV6-3; clone size: NA; CDR3 DNA: TGTGCCAGCAGTTACCGAGGCAATCAGCCCCAGCATTTT; CDR3 protein: CASSYRGNQPQHF
J gene: TRBJ2-3; D gene: NA; V gene: TRBV6-1; clone size: once; CDR3 DNA: TGTGCCAGCAGTGGGTGGGGTGTCGATACGCAGTATTTT; CDR3 protein: CASSGWGVDTQYF
J gene: TRBJ2-7; D gene: NA; V gene: TRBV6-2/TRBV6-3; clone size: many; CDR3 DNA: TGTGCCAGCTCCTTTCGCTACGAGCAGTACTTC; CDR3 protein: CASSFRYEQYF
J gene: TRBJ2-1; D gene: NA; V gene: TRBV5-1; clone size: many; CDR3 DNA: TGCGCCAGCAGCTTGAGTCTAATCACCGGGGGTGAGCAGTTCTTC; CDR3 protein: CASSLSLITGGEQFF
J gene: TRBJ2-1; D gene: NA; V gene: TRBV20-1; clone size: medium-sized; CDR3 DNA: TGCAGTGCTCGCCGCGGAGGTTACAATGAGCAGTTCTTC; CDR3 protein: CSARRGGYNEQFF
J gene: TRBJ1-1; D gene: NA; V gene: TRBV10-3; clone size: NA; CDR3 DNA: TGTGCCATCAGTGAGACCTCTACAGGGAACACTGAAGCTTTCTTT; CDR3 protein: CAISETSTGNTEAFF
J gene: TRBJ1-2; D gene: NA; V gene: TRBV20-1; clone size: NA; CDR3 DNA: TGCAGTGCTAGTGGGGCGCGGACAGCCTATGGCTACACCTTC; CDR3 protein: CSASGARTAYGYTF
J gene: TRBJ2-7; D gene: TRBD2; V gene: TRBV6-1; clone size: NA; CDR3 DNA: TGTGCCAGCACCCGCATGGCTAGCGGACGCTCCTACGAGCAGTACTTC; CDR3 protein: CASTRMASGRSYEQYF
J gene: TRBJ2-1; D gene: TRBD1; V gene: TRBV6-1; clone size: many; CDR3 DNA: TGTGCCAGCAGCCCTATTGCCGGGACAGGGGGGGAGAATGAGCAGTTCTTC; CDR3 protein: CASSPIAGTGGENEQFF
J gene: TRBJ2-2; D gene: NA; V gene: TRBV5-1; clone size: NA; CDR3 DNA: TGCGCCAGCAGCTTAAGCGTGGGGGCCGTCGGGGAGCTGTTTTTT; CDR3 protein: CASSLSVGAVGELFF
J gene: TRBJ1-1; D gene: NA; V gene: TRBV20-1; clone size: many; CDR3 DNA: TGCAGTGCCCCGGGGGAATCAGCCCTGGAAGCTTTCTTT; CDR3 protein: CSAPGESALEAFF
J gene: TRBJ1-5; D gene: NA; V gene: TRBV20-1; clone size: NA; CDR3 DNA: TGCAGTGCTAGTTTAAGGGGCAATCAGCCCCAGCATTTT; CDR3 protein: CSASLRGNQPQHF
J gene: TRBJ2-7; D gene: TRBD1; V gene: TRBV12-3/TRBV12-4; clone size: many; CDR3 DNA: TGTGCCAGCAGTCCAAGGGGGCTGGGGGAGCAGTACTTC; CDR3 protein: CASSPRGLGEQYF
J gene: TRBJ1-6; D gene: NA; V gene: TRBV19; clone size: NA; CDR3 DNA: TGTGCCAGTAGTACAACGGGGCAATCACCCCTCCACTTT; CDR3 protein: CASSTTGQSPLHF
J gene: TRBJ2-3; D gene: NA; V gene: TRBV28; clone size: many; CDR3 DNA: TGTGCCAGCAGTTTGGGGGTTGTACCGCAGTATTTT; CDR3 protein: CASSLGVVPQYF
J gene: TRBJ2-2; D gene: NA; V gene: TRBV27; clone size: NA; CDR3 DNA: TGTGCCAGCAGTGATGCGGTCACAGGGCGGTCCGGGGATCTGTTTTTT; CDR3 protein: CASSDAVTGRSGDLFF
J gene: TRBJ2-7; D gene: TRBD1; V gene: TRBV11-3; clone size: NA; CDR3 DNA: TGTGCCAGCAGTGACCGGGACAGCTCCTACGAGCAGTACTTC; CDR3 protein: CASSDRDSSYEQYF
J gene: TRBJ2-7; D gene: TRBD2; V gene: TRBV6-1; clone size: many; CDR3 DNA: TGTGCCAGCAGTTGGGGAGGGAGCTCCTACGAGCAGTACTTC; CDR3 protein: CASSWGGSSYEQYF
J gene: TRBJ2-5; D gene: NA; V gene: TRBV6-1; clone size: few; CDR3 DNA: TGTGCCAGCACCCTGTCCCGGGGGGAGACCCAGTACTTC; CDR3 protein: CASTLSRGETQYF
J gene: TRBJ1-1; D gene: TRBD1; V gene: TRBV19; clone size: many; CDR3 DNA: TGTGCCAGTAGTCCTCGGACAGGGGGATTTCCTGAAGCTTTCTTT; CDR3 protein: CASSPRTGGFPEAFF
J gene: TRBJ2-3; D gene: TRBD1; V gene: TRBV20-1; clone size: NA; CDR3 DNA: TGCAGTGCTAGTGTCAGGGGGATCGCAGATACGCAGTATTTT; CDR3 protein: CSASVRGIADTQYF
J gene: TRBJ2-7; D gene: NA; V gene: TRBV2; clone size: many; CDR3 DNA: TGTGCCAGCAGCGACACGCATACCTACGAGCAGTACTTC; CDR3 protein: CASSDTHTYEQYF
J gene: TRBJ1-2; D gene: NA; V gene: TRBV4-1; clone size: many; CDR3 DNA: TGCGCCAGCAGCCTCGCTTCTAGGGGCTATGGCTACACCTTC; CDR3 protein: CASSLASRGYGYTF
J gene: TRBJ2-5; D gene: TRBD1; V gene: TRBV12-3/TRBV12-4; clone size: NA; CDR3 DNA: TGTGCCAGCAGTTTAGTGCTTACAGGGGCCCAGTACTTC; CDR3 protein: CASSLVLTGAQYF
J gene: TRBJ1-2; D gene: TRBD1; V gene: TRBV7-9; clone size: NA; CDR3 DNA: TGTGCAAGAAGCCCAGGGACAGGGGGATTTGGCTACACCTTC; CDR3 protein: CARSPGTGGFGYTF
J gene: TRBJ2-5; D gene: NA; V gene: TRBV10-2; clone size: few; CDR3 DNA: TGCGCCAGCAGTGAGTCGGAGCAGGGAGGAGAGACCCAGTACTTC; CDR3 protein: CASSESEQGGETQYF
J gene: TRBJ2-7; D gene: TRBD1; V gene: TRBV2; clone size: few; CDR3 DNA: TGTGCCAGCAGTGACCCCACGACAGGGCACGAGCAGTACTTC; CDR3 protein: CASSDPTTGHEQYF
J gene: TRBJ1-5; D gene: NA; V gene: TRBV6-1; clone size: many; CDR3 DNA: TGTGCCAGCAGTAGGGGCCCCGAGGGCGGACAGCCCCAGCATTTT; CDR3 protein: CASSRGPEGGQPQHF
J gene: TRBJ2-1; D gene: NA; V gene: TRBV10-3; clone size: few; CDR3 DNA: TGTGCCACCGCTATTCAGAATTTCAATGAGCAGTTCTTC; CDR3 protein: CATAIQNFNEQFF
J gene: TRBJ2-1; D gene: NA; V gene: TRBV29-1; clone size: large; CDR3 DNA: TGCAGCGTTGGAGGCCTAAGTAATGAGCAGTTCTTC; CDR3 protein: CSVGGLSNEQFF
J gene: TRBJ2-2; D gene: NA; V gene: TRBV19; clone size: NA; CDR3 DNA: TGTGCCAGTAGGAGGGACTTTGGGGGACCGGAGCTGTTTTTT; CDR3 protein: CASRRDFGGPELFF
J gene: TRBJ1-2; D gene: NA; V gene: TRBV11-2; clone size: many; CDR3 DNA: TGTGCCAGCAGCTTAGCAGGAGGCGGGGGCTACACCTTC; CDR3 protein: CASSLAGGGGYTF
J gene: TRBJ2-7; D gene: NA; V gene: TRBV27; clone size: medium-sized; CDR3 DNA: TGTGCCAGCACCGACCGGCCGGAATCACTCTACGAGCAGTACTTC; CDR3 protein: CASTDRPESLYEQYF
J gene: TRBJ1-1; D gene: TRBD1; V gene: TRBV20-1; clone size: many; CDR3 DNA: TGCAGTGCTAGAGGGACAGGACATGAAGCTTTCTTT; CDR3 protein: CSARGTGHEAFF
J gene: TRBJ2-5; D gene: TRBD1; V gene: TRBV28; clone size: NA; CDR3 DNA: TGTGCCAGCAGCCGGGGACAGAGAGAGACCCAGTACTTC; CDR3 protein: CASSRGQRETQYF